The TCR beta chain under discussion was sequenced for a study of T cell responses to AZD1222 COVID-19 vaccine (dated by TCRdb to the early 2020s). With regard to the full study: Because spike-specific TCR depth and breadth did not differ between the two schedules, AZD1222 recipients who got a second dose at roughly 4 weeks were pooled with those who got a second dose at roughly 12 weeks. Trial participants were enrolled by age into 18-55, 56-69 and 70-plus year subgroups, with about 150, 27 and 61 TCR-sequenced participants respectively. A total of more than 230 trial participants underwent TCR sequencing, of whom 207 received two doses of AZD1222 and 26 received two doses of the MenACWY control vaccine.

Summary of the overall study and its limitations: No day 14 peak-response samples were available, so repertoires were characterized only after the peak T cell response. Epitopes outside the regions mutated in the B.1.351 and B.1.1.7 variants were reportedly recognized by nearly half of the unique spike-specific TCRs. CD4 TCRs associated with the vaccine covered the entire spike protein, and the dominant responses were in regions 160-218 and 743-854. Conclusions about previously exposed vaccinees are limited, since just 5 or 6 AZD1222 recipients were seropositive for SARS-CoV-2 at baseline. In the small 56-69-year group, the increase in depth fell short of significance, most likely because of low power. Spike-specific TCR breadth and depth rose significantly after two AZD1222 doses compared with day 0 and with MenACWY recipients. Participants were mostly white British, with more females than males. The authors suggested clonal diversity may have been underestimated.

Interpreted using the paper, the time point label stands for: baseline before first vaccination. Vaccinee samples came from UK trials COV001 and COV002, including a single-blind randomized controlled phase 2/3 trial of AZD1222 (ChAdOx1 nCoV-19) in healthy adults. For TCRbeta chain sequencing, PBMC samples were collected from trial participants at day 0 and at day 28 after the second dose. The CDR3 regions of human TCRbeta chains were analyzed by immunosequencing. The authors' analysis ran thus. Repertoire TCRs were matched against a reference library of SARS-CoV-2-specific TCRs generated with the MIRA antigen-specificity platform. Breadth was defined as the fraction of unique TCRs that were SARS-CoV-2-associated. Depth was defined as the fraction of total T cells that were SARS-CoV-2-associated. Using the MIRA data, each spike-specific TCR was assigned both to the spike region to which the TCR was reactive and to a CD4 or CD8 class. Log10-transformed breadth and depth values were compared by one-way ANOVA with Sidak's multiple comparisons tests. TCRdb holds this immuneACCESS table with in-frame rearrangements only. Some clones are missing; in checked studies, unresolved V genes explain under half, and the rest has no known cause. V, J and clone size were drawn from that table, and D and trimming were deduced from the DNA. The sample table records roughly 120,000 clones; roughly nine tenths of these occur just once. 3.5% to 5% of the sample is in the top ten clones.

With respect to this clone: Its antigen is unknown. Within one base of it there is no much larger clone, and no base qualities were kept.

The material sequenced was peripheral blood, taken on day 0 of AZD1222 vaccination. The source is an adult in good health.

The sequenced DNA is TGTGCCAGCAGCTACACGGACAGGGCTAACTATGGCTACACCTTC. This is translated as CASSYTDRANYGYTF. The receptor chain draws on TRBV21-1 and TRBJ1-2; the table names TRBD1, a call not compared with the DNA. TRBV21-1 is labeled a pseudogene. The CDR3 sequence holds 15 residues, the cysteine and phenylalanine included. The read is trimmed to its CDR3 DNA, 45 bases read in frame from base 1.